Presented here are 5 T cell receptor beta chains from one specimen sequenced in a study of blood T cell repertoires in COVID-19. Here immunoSEQ multiplex PCR was the method, and the copy in TCRdb shows in-frame clones only, minus some. The sample consists of hundreds of thousands of clones, around four fifths of them appearing once. Sequencing input: peripheral blood. Receptors originate from a woman aged 50 to 60 with active or convalescent COVID-19.

This chain connects TRBV5-6 to TRBJ2-1, with D tentatively TRBD1 (5 bases). CDR1 and CDR2 from the germline V gene are SGHDT and YYEEEE. The CDR3 runs 14 residues. V was trimmed by 5 bases and J by 8 bases, leaving 17 bases between them. The CDR3 nucleotides read TGTGCCAGCAGTCGCCTAGGGGTCAATGATGAGCAGTTCTTC. Encoded protein: CASSRLGVNDEQFF.

This clone showed up just once. This rearrangement joins TRBV5-1 to TRBJ2-6; D is possibly TRBD1 (5 bases). CDR3 size: 16 residues. CDR1 and CDR2 from the germline V gene are SGHRS and YFSETQ. V was shortened by 4 bases and J by 4 bases, with 15 bases between the two germline ends. The CDR3 loop reads CASSDHQGAGANVLTF. The CDR3 coding sequence is TGCGCCAGCAGCGACCACCAGGGCGCCGGGGCCAACGTCCTGACTTTC.

This rearrangement joins TRBV12-3 or TRBV12-4 to TRBJ1-1; no firm D call. V was cut by 6 bases and J by 0 bases, with 8 bases left in between. This CDR3 contains 13 residues. CDR3 bases: TGTGCCAGCAGCCAACAACTGAACACTGAAGCTTTCTTT. Translating it yields CASSQQLNTEAFF.

This clone was detected a few times. V is TRBV4-1 and J is TRBJ2-7; D remains unclear. Germline V lookup: CDR1 MGHRA, CDR2 YSYEKL. This CDR3 contains 13 residues. V lost 0 bases and J 1 base, leaving 4 bases between the germline ends. The CDR3 nucleotides are TGCGCCAGCAGCCAAGATCAGTCCTACGAGCAGTACTTC. This codes for CASSQDQSYEQYF.

This clone appeared once. The chain is built from TRBV29-1 and TRBJ1-2; D is unresolved. The V end was cut by 3 bases, the J end by 0 bases, with 14 bases between. The V gene's germline CDR1 is SQVTM and CDR2 ANQGSEA. The CDR3 loop spans 15 amino acids. The CDR3: CSVERAGYANYGYTF. For the CDR3, the DNA is TGCAGCGTTGAGCGGGCAGGTTACGCTAACTATGGCTACACCTTC.